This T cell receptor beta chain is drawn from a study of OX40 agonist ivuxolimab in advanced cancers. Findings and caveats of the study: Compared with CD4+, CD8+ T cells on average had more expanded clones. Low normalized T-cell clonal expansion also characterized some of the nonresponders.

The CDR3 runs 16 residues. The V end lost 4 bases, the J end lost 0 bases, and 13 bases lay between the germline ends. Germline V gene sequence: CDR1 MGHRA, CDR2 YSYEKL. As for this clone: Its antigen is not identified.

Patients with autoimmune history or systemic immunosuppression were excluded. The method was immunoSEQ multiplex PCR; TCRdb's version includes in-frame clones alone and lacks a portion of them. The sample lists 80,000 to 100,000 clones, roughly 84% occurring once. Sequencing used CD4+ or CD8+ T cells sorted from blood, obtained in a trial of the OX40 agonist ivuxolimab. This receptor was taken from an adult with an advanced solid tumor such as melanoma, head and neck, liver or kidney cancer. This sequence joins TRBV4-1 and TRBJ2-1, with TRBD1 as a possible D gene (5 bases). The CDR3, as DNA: TGCGCCAGCAGCCTTCCCAGGGCCGCCTCCTACAATGAGCAGTTCTTC. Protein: CASSLPRAASYNEQFF.